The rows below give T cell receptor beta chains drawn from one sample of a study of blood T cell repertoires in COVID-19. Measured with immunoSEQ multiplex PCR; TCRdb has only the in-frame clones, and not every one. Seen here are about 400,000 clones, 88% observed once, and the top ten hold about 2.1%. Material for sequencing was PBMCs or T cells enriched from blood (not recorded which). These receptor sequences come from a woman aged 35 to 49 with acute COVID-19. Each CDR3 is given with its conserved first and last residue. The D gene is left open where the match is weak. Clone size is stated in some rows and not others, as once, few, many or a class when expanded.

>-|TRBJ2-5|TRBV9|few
CASTQGLGGQETQYF
TGTGCCAGCACCCAGGGGCTAGGGGGCCAAGAGACCCAGTACTTC
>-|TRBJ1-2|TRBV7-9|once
CASSLGRDLGYTF
TGTGCCAGCAGCCTGGGACGGGACTTAGGCTACACCTTC
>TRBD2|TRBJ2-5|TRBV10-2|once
CASSEVLAGAISVETQYF
TGCGCCAGCAGTGAGGTCCTAGCGGGGGCTATCTCGGTGGAGACCCAGTACTTC
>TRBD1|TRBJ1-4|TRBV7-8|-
CASSWTGEVEKLFF
TGTGCCAGCAGCTGGACAGGGGAGGTTGAAAAACTGTTTTTT
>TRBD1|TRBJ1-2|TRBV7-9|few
CASSDRGLDGYTF
TGTGCCAGCAGCGATAGGGGGCTGGATGGCTACACCTTC
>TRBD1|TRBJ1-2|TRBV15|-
CATSGQGNYGYTF
TGTGCCACCAGCGGACAGGGCAACTATGGCTACACCTTC
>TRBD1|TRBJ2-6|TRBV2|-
CASSGDRGSPNVLTF
TGTGCCAGCAGTGGGGACAGGGGTAGTCCCAACGTCCTGACTTTC
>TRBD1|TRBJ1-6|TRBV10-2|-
CASFGQGMNSPLHF
TGCGCCAGCTTTGGACAGGGAATGAATTCACCCCTCCACTTT
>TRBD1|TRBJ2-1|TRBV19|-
CASTPPGTGSSSEQFF
TGTGCCAGCACTCCCCCCGGGACAGGGTCGTCTAGTGAGCAGTTCTTC
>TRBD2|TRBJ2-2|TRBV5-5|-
CASSPGTSGGVIGELFF
TGTGCCAGCAGCCCGGGGACTAGCGGGGGGGTCATCGGGGAGCTGTTTTTT
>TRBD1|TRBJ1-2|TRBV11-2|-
CASSPGTGNGYTF
TGTGCCAGCAGCCCGGGGACAGGGAATGGCTACACCTTC
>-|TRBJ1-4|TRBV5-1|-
CASSWSSNEKLFF
TGCGCCAGCAGCTGGAGCTCTAATGAAAAACTGTTTTTT
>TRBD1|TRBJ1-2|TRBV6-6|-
CASSYTYDRGDGYTF
TGTGCCAGCAGTTACACCTACGACAGGGGAGATGGCTACACCTTC
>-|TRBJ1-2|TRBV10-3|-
CAISAGHFNYGYTF
TGTGCCATCAGTGCGGGACACTTTAACTATGGCTACACCTTC
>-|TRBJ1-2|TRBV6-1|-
CASSEVRSNYGYTF
TGTGCCAGCAGTGAAGTACGTAGTAACTATGGCTACACCTTC
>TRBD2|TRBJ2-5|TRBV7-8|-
CASSLSTGGLLETQYF
TGTGCCAGCAGCTTATCTACGGGGGGGCTTTTGGAGACCCAGTACTTC
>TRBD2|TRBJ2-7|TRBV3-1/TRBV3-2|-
CASSQRGGSSNEQYF
TGTGCCAGCAGCCAACGGGGAGGGTCCTCAAACGAGCAGTACTTC
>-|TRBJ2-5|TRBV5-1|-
CASSLISVQETQYF
TGCGCCAGCAGCTTGATCTCCGTCCAAGAGACCCAGTACTTC
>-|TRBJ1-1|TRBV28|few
CASSTVQNTEAFF
TGTGCCAGCAGCACAGTACAGAACACTGAAGCTTTCTTT
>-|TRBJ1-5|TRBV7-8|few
CASSSQGPGNQPQHF
TGTGCCAGCAGCTCACAGGGACCGGGCAATCAGCCCCAGCATTTT
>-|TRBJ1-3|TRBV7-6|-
CASSLTGDWPSGNTIYF
TGTGCCAGCAGCTTGACGGGGGACTGGCCCTCTGGAAACACCATATATTTT
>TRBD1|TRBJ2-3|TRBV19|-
CASSFGQGITDTQYF
TGTGCCAGTAGTTTCGGACAGGGTATCACAGATACGCAGTATTTT
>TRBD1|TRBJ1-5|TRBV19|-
CASSSHPGTGVQPQHF
TGTGCCAGTAGTTCACACCCCGGGACAGGGGTCCAGCCCCAGCATTTT
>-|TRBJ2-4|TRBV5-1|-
CASSLGLAKNIQYF
TGCGCCAGCAGCTTGGGGCTAGCCAAAAACATTCAGTACTTC
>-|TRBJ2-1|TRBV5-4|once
CASSLMGVEQFF
TGTGCCAGCAGCTTGATGGGAGTCGAGCAGTTCTTC
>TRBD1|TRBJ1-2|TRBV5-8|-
CASSLAGGTGGLYGYTF
TGTGCCAGCAGCTTGGCCGGAGGGACAGGGGGCCTCTATGGCTACACCTTC
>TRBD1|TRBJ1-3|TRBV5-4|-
CASSLQGAGNTIYF
TGTGCCAGCAGCTTGCAGGGGGCTGGAAACACCATATATTTT
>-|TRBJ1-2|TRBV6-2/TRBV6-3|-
CASSYFGQDYTF
TGTGCCAGCAGTTACTTTGGGCAGGACTACACCTTC
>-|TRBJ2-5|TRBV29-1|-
CSVSVVQETQYF
TGCAGCGTTTCGGTGGTACAAGAGACCCAGTACTTC
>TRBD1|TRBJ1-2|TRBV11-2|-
CASSRGTGNYGYTF
TGTGCCAGCAGCCGCGGGACAGGGAATTATGGCTACACCTTC
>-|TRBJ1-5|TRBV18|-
CASSPQFLTAGYQPQHF
TGTGCCAGCTCACCCCAGTTTCTGACAGCGGGTTATCAGCCCCAGCATTTT
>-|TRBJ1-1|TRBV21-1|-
CASSKAPCPGYAFF
TGTGCCAGCAGCAAAGCCCCCTGCCCGGGGTATGCTTTCTTT
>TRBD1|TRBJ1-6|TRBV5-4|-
CASRDRVLGSPLHF
TGTGCCAGCAGGGACAGGGTTCTAGGGTCACCCCTCCACTTT
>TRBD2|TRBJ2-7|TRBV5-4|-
CASSPGLAVEQYF
TGTGCCAGCAGCCCGGGCCTAGCGGTCGAGCAGTACTTC
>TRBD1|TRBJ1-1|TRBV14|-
CASQGRGDTEAFF
TGTGCCAGTCAGGGCAGGGGGGACACTGAAGCTTTCTTT
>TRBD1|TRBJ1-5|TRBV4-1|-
CASSQDRDRSLHF
TGCGCCAGCAGCCAAGACCGGGACAGGTCCCTGCATTTT
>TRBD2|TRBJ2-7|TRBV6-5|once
CASTSSGSHEQYF
TGTGCCAGCACCTCTAGCGGTTCCCACGAGCAGTACTTC
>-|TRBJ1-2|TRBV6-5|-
CASTAGGEPYGYTF
TGTGCCAGCACCGCCGGGGGGGAACCCTATGGCTACACCTTC
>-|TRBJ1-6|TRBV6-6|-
CASTLSSYNSPLHF
TGTGCCAGCACCCTTAGCTCCTATAATTCACCCCTCCACTTT
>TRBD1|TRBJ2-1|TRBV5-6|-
CASSLEGQGYNEQFF
TGTGCCAGCAGCTTGGAGGGACAGGGCTACAATGAGCAGTTCTTC
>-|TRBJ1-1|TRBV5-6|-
CASLGRGTEAFF
TGTGCCAGCCTCGGCAGGGGCACTGAAGCTTTCTTT
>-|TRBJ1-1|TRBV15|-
CATSRDRGWTEAFF
TGTGCCACCAGCAGAGATCGGGGGTGGACTGAAGCTTTCTTT
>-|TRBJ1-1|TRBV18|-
CASSPPQGLGEAFF
TGTGCCAGCTCACCACCGCAGGGACTAGGGGAAGCTTTCTTT
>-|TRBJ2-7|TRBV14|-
CASSQDAGVYEQYF
TGTGCCAGCAGCCAAGACGCCGGGGTCTACGAGCAGTACTTC
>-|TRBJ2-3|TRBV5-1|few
CASSPGGTDTQYF
TGCGCCAGCAGCCCGGGGGGCACAGATACGCAGTATTTT
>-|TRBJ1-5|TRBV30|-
CAWSVGTVANQPQHF
TGTGCCTGGAGTGTTGGTACAGTGGCCAATCAGCCCCAGCATTTT
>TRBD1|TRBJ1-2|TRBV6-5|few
CASSRSRDRSYGYTF
TGTGCCAGCAGTCGTTCTCGGGACAGGAGCTATGGCTACACCTTC
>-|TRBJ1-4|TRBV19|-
CASTRDADEKLFF
TGTGCCAGCACTAGGGATGCGGATGAAAAACTGTTTTTT
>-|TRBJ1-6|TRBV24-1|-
CATIILGGLSSYNSPLHF
TGTGCCACCATTATTCTAGGGGGTCTTAGCTCCTATAATTCACCCCTCCACTTT
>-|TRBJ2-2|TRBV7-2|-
CASSLWDTPTGELFF
TGTGCCAGCAGCTTATGGGACACCCCCACCGGGGAGCTGTTTTTT
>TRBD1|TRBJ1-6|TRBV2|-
CASRLRDRASPLHF
TGTGCCAGCAGGCTCCGGGACAGGGCTTCACCCCTCCACTTT
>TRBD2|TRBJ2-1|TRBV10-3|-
CAISVTSGDYNEQFF
TGTGCCATCAGTGTTACTAGCGGGGACTACAATGAGCAGTTCTTC
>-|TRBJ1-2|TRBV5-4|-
CASSLGTAFNYGYTF
TGTGCCAGCAGCCTCGGGACTGCCTTTAACTATGGCTACACCTTC
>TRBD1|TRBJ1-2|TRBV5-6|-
CASSLIRGRNGYTF
TGTGCCAGCAGCCTCATCAGGGGGCGAAATGGCTACACCTTC
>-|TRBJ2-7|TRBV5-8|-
CASSLELAQYF
TGTGCCAGCAGCTTAGAACTAGCACAGTACTTC
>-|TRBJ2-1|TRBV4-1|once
CASSPGYSAHNEQFF
TGCGCCAGCAGCCCAGGGTATTCAGCCCACAATGAGCAGTTCTTC
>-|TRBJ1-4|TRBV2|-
CASRGGYKLFF
TGTGCCAGCAGGGGAGGGTATAAACTGTTTTTT
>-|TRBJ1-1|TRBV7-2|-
CASRHHTEAFF
TGTGCCAGCAGACATCACACTGAAGCTTTCTTT
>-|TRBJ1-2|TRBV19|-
CASSQREYGYTF
TGTGCCAGTAGTCAAAGAGAGTATGGCTACACCTTC